Listed here are 21 T cell receptor beta chains from one sample, sequenced in a study of T cell repertoires in cytomegalovirus infection. Their target antigens are unknown. TCRdb re-derived calls from the reads in MiXCR, one entry per CDR3 protein. Among 700,000 to 850,000 distinct CDR3 sequences listed, 30% to 35% were seen once. This material consisted of cultured CD8+ T cells from PBMCs, taken from culture after CMV antigen stimulation. The origin of the receptors is a human donor in good health (CMV status not recorded). Some clones in this sample may be carry-over from other donors' samples.

Only a few counts were recorded for this clonotype. The genes are TRBV10-1 and TRBJ2-3; D perhaps matches TRBD1 (6 bases). This CDR3 is 14 amino acids long. Trimming shortened V by 3 bases and J by 3 bases, and 10 bases separated the two germline ends. Germline V lookup: CDR1 WNHNN, CDR2 SYGVQD (reference sequence). CDR3 region: CASSDEGETDTQYF. In DNA form, the CDR3 reads TGCGCCAGCAGTGACGAGGGGGAAACAGATACGCAGTATTTT.

The rearrangement joins TRBV5-4 to TRBJ2-1; 8 bases agree with TRBD1. The CDR3 runs 19 residues. Germline V gene sequence: CDR1 SGHNT, CDR2 YYREEE (reference sequence). The ends lost 0 bases at V and 9 bases at J; junction bases unmatched: 20. The CDR3 here is CASSLGARGQVGSIREQFF. Written as DNA, the CDR3 is TGTGCCAGCAGCTTGGGGGCCAGGGGGCAGGTGGGGTCAATCCGTGAGCAGTTCTTC.

This clonotype was counted only a few times. The V and J genes are TRBV4-2 and TRBJ2-3, with D possibly matching TRBD1 (5 bases). This CDR3 has 16 residues. V was shortened by 4 bases and J by 2 bases, with 16 bases between the two germline ends. Looked up from germline, CDR1 is LGHNA and CDR2 is YNFKEQ. CDR3 sequence: CASSPLSGPDTDTQYF. The CDR3 DNA sequence: TGTGCCAGCAGCCCCCTTTCAGGGCCTGACACAGATACGCAGTATTTT.

The J gene is TRBJ2-5, the V gene TRBV2; D not certain. Trimming took off 4 bases at V and 5 bases at J, with 11 bases between the two ends. Germline V gene sequence: CDR1 SNHLY, CDR2 FYNNEI. There are 13 residues in the CDR3. DNA for the CDR3: TGTGCCAGCAGTGTAAGGGTGCGGGAGACCCAGTACTTC. It translates to CASSVRVRETQYF.

The chain is built from TRBV6-2 or TRBV6-3 and TRBJ1-5; no reliable D call. Trimming pared 7 bases from V and 9 bases from J, leaving 19 bases between. Per germline, CDR1 MNHEY and CDR2 SVGEGT. The CDR3 covers 14 residues. CDR3 sequence (DNA): TGTGCCAGCACTGAGGGAAGTCCTTTTTTGCCCCAGCATTTT. It codes for CASTEGSPFLPQHF.

J is TRBJ2-1 and V is TRBV7-6, with 14 positions matching TRBD2. Germline CDR1 and CDR2: SGHVS and FNYEAQ. V was pared by 5 bases and J by 3 bases, with 15 bases of the junction left unmatched. This CDR3 spans 20 amino acids. This CDR3 reads CASSPPRGTSGGAVYNEQFF. Here the CDR3 DNA reads TGTGCCAGCAGCCCACCCCGCGGGACTAGCGGGGGCGCCGTCTACAATGAGCAGTTCTTC.

The chain carries TRBV4-2 and TRBJ2-2, with D uncertain. V was pared by 4 bases and J by 0 bases, with 15 bases between. The CDR3 length is 17 residues. From germline, CDR1 is LGHNA and CDR2 YNFKEQ. Here the CDR3 reads CASSPPPKITNTGELFF. In DNA form, the CDR3 reads TGTGCCAGCAGCCCCCCCCCAAAGATTACGAACACCGGGGAGCTGTTTTTT.

There are a few counts of this clonotype. The rearrangement joins TRBV3-1 to TRBJ2-7; D is unresolved. The CDR3 runs to 14 residues. V was cut by 1 base and J by 1 base, with 8 bases left in between. CDR1 and CDR2 (germline): LGHDT, YNNKEL (reference sequence). The CDR3 loop is CASSQGFGSYEQYV. DNA for the CDR3: TGTGCCAGCAGCCAAGGCTTCGGATCCTACGAGCAGTACGTC.

In its sample, this clonotype was seen many times. The chain links TRBV12-3 or TRBV12-4 to TRBJ2-2; possibly TRBD2 for D (5 bases). V lost 5 bases, J lost 0 bases, and 7 bases lay in between. The CDR3 contains 14 residues. CDR3 residues: CASSRTSNTGELFF. The CDR3, as DNA: TGTGCCAGCAGTCGGACTTCGAACACCGGGGAGCTGTTTTTT.

The rearrangement uses TRBV4-1 and TRBJ2-5; D gene uncertain. The V end lost 1 base, the J end lost 7 bases, and 13 bases lay between the germline ends. The CDR3 is 14 amino acids. Germline CDR1 reads MGHRA; CDR2 reads YSYEKL. The CDR3 DNA is TGCGCCAGCAGCCAAGGTTCTTTTGCGAGGACCCAGTACTTC. Its translation: CASSQGSFARTQYF.

V and J are TRBV2 and TRBJ2-3, with 13 nucleotides matching TRBD2. Per germline, CDR1 SNHLY and CDR2 FYNNEI. The CDR3 has 18 amino acids. J was trimmed by 6 bases and V by 0 bases; bases with no gene match: 9. CDR3 DNA: TGTGCCAGCAGTGAAGCGCCCGGGACTAGCGGGGCCAGGGATACGCAGTATTTT. Amino acid sequence: CASSEAPGTSGARDTQYF.

The chain joins TRBV6-1 to TRBJ2-7; D not certain. This CDR3 is built from 14 residues. The ends were cut back, 3 bases at V and 0 bases at J, with 9 bases in the middle. Looked up from germline, CDR1 is MNHNS and CDR2 is SASEGT. Here the CDR3 reads CASSDGHSSYEQYV. The CDR3 region has the DNA TGTGCCAGCAGTGATGGTCACAGCTCCTACGAGCAGTACGTC.

The chain uses TRBV6-2 or TRBV6-3 and TRBJ1-5; tentative D call: TRBD1 (5 bases). This CDR3 comprises 15 residues. The V gene lost 0 bases and the J gene lost 1 base, with 7 bases spanning the gap. The germline V gene encodes CDR1 MNHEY and CDR2 SVGEGT. The CDR3 spells CASSYSGVSNQPQHF. Written as DNA, the CDR3 is TGTGCCAGCAGTTACTCAGGGGTGAGCAATCAGCCCCAGCATTTT.

V gene TRBV4-2 combines with J gene TRBJ2-1; 10 positions match TRBD2. The ends lost 4 bases at V and 2 bases at J; junction bases unmatched: 5. This CDR3 has 16 amino acids. Germline V gene lookup returns CDR1 LGHNA and CDR2 YNFKEQ. CDR3 region: CASSPVAGGTYNEQFF. CDR3 nucleotides: TGTGCCAGCAGCCCAGTAGCGGGGGGTACCTACAATGAGCAGTTCTTC.

This clonotype has a count of ten or more. The DNA of the CDR3 is TGTGCCAGCAGCTTAGCTGGGGGAACTCCCATTAATGAAAAACTGTTTTTT. This gives the protein CASSLAGGTPINEKLFF. V gene TRBV7-6 combines with J gene TRBJ1-4, with a weak D call TRBD1 (5 bases). The CDR3 spans 17 residues. V lost 0 bases, J lost 4 bases, and 15 bases lay in between. The germline V gene has CDR1 SGHVS and CDR2 FNYEAQ.

This clonotype was detected a few times. Written as DNA, the CDR3 is TGTGCCAGCAGAGGGGGTGAGGTCTGGCGTGAAGCTTTCTTT. Protein product: CASRGGEVWREAFF. This chain joins TRBV25-1 and TRBJ1-1; the D gene is possibly TRBD1 (6 bases). This CDR3 region has 14 residues. Germline lookup yields CDR1 MGHDK and CDR2 SYGVNS. V lost 6 bases and J 7 bases, leaving 18 bases between the germline ends.

J is TRBJ2-5 and V is TRBV7-4, with D maybe TRBD2 (5 bases). V gave up 6 bases and J gave up 5 bases, with 13 bases separating them. Germline lookup yields CDR1 SGHVT and CDR2 SQSDAQ. The length of the CDR3 is 13 residues. The CDR3 spells CASSLRVSETQYF. The CDR3 DNA reads TGTGCCAGCAGTCTGAGGGTTTCGGAGACCCAGTACTTC.

This clonotype was found once. This chain connects TRBV7-9 to TRBJ2-3, with 9 bases fitting TRBD2. Germline V lookup: CDR1 SEHNR, CDR2 FQNEAQ (reference sequence). The trim removed 2 bases at V and 5 bases at J, leaving 5 bases unmatched. The CDR3 has 15 residues. CDR3 DNA sequence: TGTGCCAGCAGCTTAATAGCGGGGGAGATAGATACGCAGTATTTT. It codes for CASSLIAGEIDTQYF.

This chain joins TRBV7-3 and TRBJ1-3, with D uncertain. Germline V lookup: CDR1 SGHTA, CDR2 FQGTGA. The CDR3 runs to 14 residues. Trimming pared 4 bases from V and 3 bases from J, leaving 10 bases between. This CDR3 is CASSWPELGNTIYF. CDR3 DNA: TGTGCCAGCAGCTGGCCGGAGCTTGGAAACACCATATATTTT. Full variable domain (rest looked up from reference TRBV7-3 and TRBJ1-3): GAGVSQTPSNKVTEKGKYVELRCDPISGHTALYWYRQSLGQGPEFLIYFQGTGAADDSGLPNDRFFAVRPEGSVSTLKIQRTERGDSAVYLCASSWPELGNTIYFGEGSWLTVV.

This clonotype has a count of ten or more. V usage is TRBV7-9 and J usage is TRBJ2-1; D uncertain. The germline V gene encodes CDR1 SEHNR and CDR2 FQNEAQ (reference sequence). There are 13 residues in the CDR3. Trimming shortened V by 5 bases and J by 6 bases, and 11 bases separated the two germline ends. CDR3 amino acids: CASSLPDGNEQFF. DNA of the CDR3: TGTGCCAGCAGCCTCCCGGACGGCAATGAGCAGTTCTTC. The full variable domain, in which reference TRBV7-9 and TRBJ2-1 provide the parts outside the CDR3, is DTGVSQNPRHKITKRGQNVTFRCDPISEHNRLYWYRQTLGQGPEFLTYFQNEAQLEKSRLLSDRFSAERPKGSFSTLEIQRTEQGDSAMYLCASSLPDGNEQFFGPGTRLTVL.

V usage is TRBV20-1 and J usage is TRBJ1-1, with TRBD1 as a possible D gene (5 bases). This CDR3 is 16 amino acids long. V lost 1 base to trimming and J lost 0 bases, with 15 bases between them. Germline V gene sequence: CDR1 DFQATT, CDR2 SNEGSKA (reference sequence). This CDR3 reads CSARVQGRAMNTEAFF. The CDR3 DNA follows: TGCAGTGCTAGAGTCCAGGGACGGGCTATGAACACTGAAGCTTTCTTT.